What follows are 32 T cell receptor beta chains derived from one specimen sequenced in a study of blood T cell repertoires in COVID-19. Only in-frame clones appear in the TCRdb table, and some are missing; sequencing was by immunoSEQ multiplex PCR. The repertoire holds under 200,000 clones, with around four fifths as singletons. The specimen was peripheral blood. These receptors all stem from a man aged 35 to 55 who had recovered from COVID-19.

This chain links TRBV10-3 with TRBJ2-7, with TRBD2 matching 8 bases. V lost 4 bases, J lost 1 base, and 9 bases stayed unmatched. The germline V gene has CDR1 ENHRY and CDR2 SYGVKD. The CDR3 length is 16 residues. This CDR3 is CAISGSGSGSSYEQYF. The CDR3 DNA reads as TGTGCCATCAGTGGGTCGGGGAGCGGGAGTTCCTACGAGCAGTACTTC.

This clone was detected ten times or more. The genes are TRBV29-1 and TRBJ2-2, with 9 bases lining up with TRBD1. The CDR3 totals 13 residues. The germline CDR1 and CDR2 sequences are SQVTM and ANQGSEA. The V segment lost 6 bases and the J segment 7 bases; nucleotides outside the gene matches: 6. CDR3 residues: CSVLGQGHGELFF. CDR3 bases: TGCAGCGTCTTGGGACAGGGCCACGGGGAGCTGTTTTTT.

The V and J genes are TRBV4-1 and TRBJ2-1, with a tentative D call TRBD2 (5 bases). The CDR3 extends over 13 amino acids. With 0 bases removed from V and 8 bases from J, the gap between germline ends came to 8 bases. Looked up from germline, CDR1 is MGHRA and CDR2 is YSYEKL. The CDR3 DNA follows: TGCGCCAGCAGCCAAGATTGGAGGCATGAGCAGTTCTTC. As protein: CASSQDWRHEQFF.

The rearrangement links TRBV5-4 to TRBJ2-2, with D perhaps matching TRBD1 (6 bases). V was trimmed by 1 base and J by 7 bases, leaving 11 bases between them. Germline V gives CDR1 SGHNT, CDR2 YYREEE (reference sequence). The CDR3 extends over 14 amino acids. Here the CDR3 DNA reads TGTGCCAGCAGCTTGAGGACAGTGGGCGGGGAGCTGTTTTTT. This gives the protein CASSLRTVGGELFF. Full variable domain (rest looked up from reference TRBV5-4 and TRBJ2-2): ETGVTQSPTHLIKTRGQQVTLRCSSQSGHNTVSWYQQALGQGPQFIFQYYREEENGRGNFPPRFSGLQFPNYSSELNVNALELDDSALYLCASSLRTVGGELFFGEGSRLTVL.

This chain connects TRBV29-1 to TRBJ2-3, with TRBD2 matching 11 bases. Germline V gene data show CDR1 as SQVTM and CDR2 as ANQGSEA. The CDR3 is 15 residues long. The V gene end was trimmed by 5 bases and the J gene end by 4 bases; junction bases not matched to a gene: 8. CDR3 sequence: CSVWNSGGEADTQYF. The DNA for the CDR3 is TGCAGCGTTTGGAATAGCGGGGGGGAGGCAGATACGCAGTATTTT.

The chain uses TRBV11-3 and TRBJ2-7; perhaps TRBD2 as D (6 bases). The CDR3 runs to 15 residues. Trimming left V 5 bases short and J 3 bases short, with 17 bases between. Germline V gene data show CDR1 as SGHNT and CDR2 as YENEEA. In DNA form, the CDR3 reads TGTGCCAGCAGCAACCCTCACCGGGAGAACTACGAGCAGTACTTC. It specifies CASSNPHRENYEQYF.

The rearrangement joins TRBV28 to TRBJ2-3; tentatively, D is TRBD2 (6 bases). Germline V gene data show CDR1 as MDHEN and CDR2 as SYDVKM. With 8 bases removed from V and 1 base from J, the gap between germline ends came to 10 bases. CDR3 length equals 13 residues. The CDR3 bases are TGTGCCAGCGGACCTAGCGGCACAGATACGCAGTATTTT. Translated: CASGPSGTDTQYF.

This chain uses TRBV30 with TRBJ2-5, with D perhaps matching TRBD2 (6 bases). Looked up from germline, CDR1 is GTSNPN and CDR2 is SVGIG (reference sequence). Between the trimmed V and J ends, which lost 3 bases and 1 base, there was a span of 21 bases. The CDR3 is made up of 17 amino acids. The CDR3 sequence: CAWRAEGWGVIQETQYF. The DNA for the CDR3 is TGTGCCTGGAGGGCAGAGGGATGGGGGGTGATCCAAGAGACCCAGTACTTC.

The CDR3 bases are TGTGCCAGCAGCTGGGGGGGGTTGGCCTACAATGAGCAGTTCTTC. It codes for CASSWGGLAYNEQFF. J is TRBJ2-1 and V is TRBV5-4; 7 positions match TRBD2. Germline CDR1 SGHNT, CDR2 YYREEE (reference sequence). This CDR3 is 15 amino acids long. Trimming cost V 3 bases and J 2 bases; bases outside gene matches: 5.

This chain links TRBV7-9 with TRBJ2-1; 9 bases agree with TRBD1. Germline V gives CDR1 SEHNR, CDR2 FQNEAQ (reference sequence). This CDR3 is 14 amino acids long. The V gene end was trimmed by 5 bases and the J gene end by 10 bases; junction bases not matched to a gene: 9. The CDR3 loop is CASSPGQGEVEQFF. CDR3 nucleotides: TGTGCCAGCAGCCCGGGACAGGGAGAGGTGGAGCAGTTCTTC.

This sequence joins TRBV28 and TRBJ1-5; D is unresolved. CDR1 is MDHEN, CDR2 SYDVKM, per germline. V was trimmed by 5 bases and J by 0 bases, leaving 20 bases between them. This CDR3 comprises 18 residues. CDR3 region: CASSATGIKLYSNQPQHF. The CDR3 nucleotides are TGTGCCAGCAGTGCTACGGGAATCAAACTCTATAGCAATCAGCCCCAGCATTTT.

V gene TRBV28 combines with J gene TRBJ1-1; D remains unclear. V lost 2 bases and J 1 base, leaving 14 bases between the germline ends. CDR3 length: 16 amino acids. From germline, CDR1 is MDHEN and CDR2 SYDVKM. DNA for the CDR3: TGTGCCAGCAGTTTACCTTTCTGGGAGCCGAACACTGAAGCTTTCTTT. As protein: CASSLPFWEPNTEAFF.

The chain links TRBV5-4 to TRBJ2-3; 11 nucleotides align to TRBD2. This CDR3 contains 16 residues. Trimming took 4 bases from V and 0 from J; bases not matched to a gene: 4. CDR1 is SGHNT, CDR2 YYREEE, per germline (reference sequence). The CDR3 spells CASSAGLAGSTDTQYF. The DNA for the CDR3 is TGTGCCAGCAGCGCCGGACTAGCGGGCAGCACAGATACGCAGTATTTT. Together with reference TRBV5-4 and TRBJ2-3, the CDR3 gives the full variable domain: ETGVTQSPTHLIKTRGQQVTLRCSSQSGHNTVSWYQQALGQGPQFIFQYYREEENGRGNFPPRFSGLQFPNYSSELNVNALELDDSALYLCASSAGLAGSTDTQYFGPGTRLTVL.

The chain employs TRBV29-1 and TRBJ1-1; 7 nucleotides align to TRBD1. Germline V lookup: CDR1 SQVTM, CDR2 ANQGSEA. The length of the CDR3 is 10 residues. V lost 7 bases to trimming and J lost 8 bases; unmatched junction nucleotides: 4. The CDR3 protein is CSAGQKEAFF. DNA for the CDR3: TGCAGCGCGGGACAGAAAGAAGCTTTCTTT.

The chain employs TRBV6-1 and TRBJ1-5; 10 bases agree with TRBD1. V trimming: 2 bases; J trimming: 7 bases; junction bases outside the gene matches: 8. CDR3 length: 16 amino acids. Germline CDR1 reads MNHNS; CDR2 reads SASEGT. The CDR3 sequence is CASSEKVGQGGQPQHF. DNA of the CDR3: TGTGCCAGCAGTGAAAAAGTCGGACAGGGGGGACAGCCCCAGCATTTT.

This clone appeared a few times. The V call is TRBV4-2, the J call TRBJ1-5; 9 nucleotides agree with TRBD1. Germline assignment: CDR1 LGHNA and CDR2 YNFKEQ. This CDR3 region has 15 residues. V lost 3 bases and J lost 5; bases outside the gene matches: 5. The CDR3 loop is CASSQGTGYYQPQHF. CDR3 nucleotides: TGTGCCAGCAGCCAGGGGACAGGGTACTATCAGCCCCAGCATTTT.

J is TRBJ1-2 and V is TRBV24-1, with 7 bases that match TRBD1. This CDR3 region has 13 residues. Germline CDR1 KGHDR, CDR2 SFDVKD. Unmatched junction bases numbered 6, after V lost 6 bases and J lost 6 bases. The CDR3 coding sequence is TGTGCCACCAGTCAAGCAACAGGGGATGGCTACACCTTC. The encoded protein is CATSQATGDGYTF.

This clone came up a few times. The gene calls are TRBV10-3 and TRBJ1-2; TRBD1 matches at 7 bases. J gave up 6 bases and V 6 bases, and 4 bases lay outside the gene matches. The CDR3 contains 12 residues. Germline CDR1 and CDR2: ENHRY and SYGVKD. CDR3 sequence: CAIRTGSDGYTF. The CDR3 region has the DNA TGTGCCATCAGGACAGGGTCGGATGGCTACACCTTC.

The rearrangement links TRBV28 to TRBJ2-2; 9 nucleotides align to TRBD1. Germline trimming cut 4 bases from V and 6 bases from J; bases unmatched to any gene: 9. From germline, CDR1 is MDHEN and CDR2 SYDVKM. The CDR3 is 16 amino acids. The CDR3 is CASSSEQGANSGELFF. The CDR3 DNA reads TGTGCCAGCAGTTCCGAACAGGGGGCTAACTCCGGGGAGCTGTTTTTT.

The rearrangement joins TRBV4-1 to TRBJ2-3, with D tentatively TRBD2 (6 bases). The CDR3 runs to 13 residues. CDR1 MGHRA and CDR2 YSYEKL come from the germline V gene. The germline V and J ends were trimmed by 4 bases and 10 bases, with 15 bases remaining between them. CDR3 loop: CASSLLVREAQYF. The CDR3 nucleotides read TGCGCCAGCAGCCTCCTGGTGAGGGAGGCGCAGTATTTT.

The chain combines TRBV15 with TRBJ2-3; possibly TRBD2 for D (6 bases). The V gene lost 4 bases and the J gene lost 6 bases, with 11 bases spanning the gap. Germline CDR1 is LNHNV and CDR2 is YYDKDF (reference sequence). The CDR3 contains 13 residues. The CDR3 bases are TGTGCCACCAGCATAACCACTAGCGATACGCAGTATTTT. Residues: CATSITTSDTQYF. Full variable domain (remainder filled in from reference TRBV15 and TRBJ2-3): DAMVIQNPRYQVTQFGKPVTLSCSQTLNHNVMYWYQQKSSQAPKLLFHYYDKDFNNEADTPDNFQSRRPNTSFCFLDIRSPGLGDTAMYLCATSITTSDTQYFGPGTRLTVL.

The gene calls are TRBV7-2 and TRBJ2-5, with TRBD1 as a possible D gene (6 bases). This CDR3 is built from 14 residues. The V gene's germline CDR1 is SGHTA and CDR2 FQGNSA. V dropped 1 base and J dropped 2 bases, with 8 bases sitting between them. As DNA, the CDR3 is TGTGCCAGCAGCTTAGTCGGGACACAAGAGACCCAGTACTTC. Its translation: CASSLVGTQETQYF. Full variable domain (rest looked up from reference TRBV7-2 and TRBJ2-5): GAGVSQSPSNKVTEKGKDVELRCDPISGHTALYWYRQSLGQGLEFLIYFQGNSAPDKSGLPSDRFSAERTGGSVSTLTIQRTQQEDSAVYLCASSLVGTQETQYFGPGTRLLVL.

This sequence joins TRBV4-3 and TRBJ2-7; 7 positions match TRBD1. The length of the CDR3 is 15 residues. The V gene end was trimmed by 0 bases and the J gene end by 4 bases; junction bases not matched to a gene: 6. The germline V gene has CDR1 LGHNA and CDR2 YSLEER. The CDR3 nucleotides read TGCGCCAGCAGCCAAGATTGGGGACAGTTTTACGAGCAGTACTTC. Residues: CASSQDWGQFYEQYF.

CDR3 in amino acids: CASSRQGSGNTIYF. The CDR3 DNA follows: TGTGCCAGCAGCCGACAGGGCTCTGGAAACACCATATATTTT. This chain connects TRBV7-8 to TRBJ1-3; 7 bases are shared with TRBD1. This CDR3 has 14 residues. Germline CDR1 and CDR2: SGHVS and FQNEAQ. The V gene end was trimmed by 5 bases and the J gene end by 0 bases; junction bases not matched to a gene: 1.

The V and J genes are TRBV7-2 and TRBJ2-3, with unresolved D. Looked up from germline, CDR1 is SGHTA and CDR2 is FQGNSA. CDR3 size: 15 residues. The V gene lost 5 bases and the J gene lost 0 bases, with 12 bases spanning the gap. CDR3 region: CASSPWSTSTDTQYF. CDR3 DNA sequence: TGTGCCAGCAGCCCCTGGAGCACTAGCACAGATACGCAGTATTTT.

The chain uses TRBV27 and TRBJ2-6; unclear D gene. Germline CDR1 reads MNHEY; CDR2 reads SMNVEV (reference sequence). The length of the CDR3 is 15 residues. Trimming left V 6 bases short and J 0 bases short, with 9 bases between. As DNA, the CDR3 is TGTGCCAGCAGCTACTATAGCTCTGGGGCCAACGTCCTGACTTTC. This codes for CASSYYSSGANVLTF.

The CDR3 loop reads CASGPDGRPSGNTIYF. In nucleotides, the CDR3 is TGTGCTAGTGGCCCAGACGGGAGGCCTTCTGGAAACACCATATATTTT. The chain employs TRBV12-5 and TRBJ1-3; D remains ambiguous. The ends were cut back, 6 bases at V and 1 base at J, with 16 bases in the middle. This CDR3 is 16 amino acids long. The germline CDR1 and CDR2 sequences are LGHNT and FRNRAP. Combining the CDR3 with reference TRBV12-5 and TRBJ1-3 gives the whole variable domain DARVTQTPRHKVTEMGQEVTMRCQPILGHNTVFWYRQTMMQGLELLAYFRNRAPLDDSGMPKDRFSAEMPDATLATLKIQPSEPRDSAVYFCASGPDGRPSGNTIYFGEGSWLTVV.

Here the CDR3 reads CASSISGGLGTIYF. The CDR3, as DNA: TGTGCCAGTAGTATCAGCGGGGGGCTTGGCACCATATATTTT. The J gene is TRBJ1-3, the V gene TRBV19; TRBD1 is a possible D gene (6 bases). Germline assignment: CDR1 LNHDA and CDR2 SQIVND (reference sequence). V lost 3 bases, J lost 9 bases, and 15 bases lay in between. This CDR3 spans 14 amino acids.

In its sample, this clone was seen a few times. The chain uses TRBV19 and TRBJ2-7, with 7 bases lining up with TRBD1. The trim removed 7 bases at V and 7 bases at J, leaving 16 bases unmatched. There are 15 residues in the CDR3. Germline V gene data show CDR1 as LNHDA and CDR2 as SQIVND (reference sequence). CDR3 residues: CASTESGTVDKEQYF. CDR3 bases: TGTGCCAGTACAGAATCCGGGACAGTCGATAAGGAGCAGTACTTC.

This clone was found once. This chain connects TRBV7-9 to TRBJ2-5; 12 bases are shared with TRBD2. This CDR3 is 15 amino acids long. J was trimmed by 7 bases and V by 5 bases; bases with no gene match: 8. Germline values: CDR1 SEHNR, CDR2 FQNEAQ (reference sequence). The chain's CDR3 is CASSLTSGSVGTQYF. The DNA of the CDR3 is TGTGCCAGCAGCCTGACTAGCGGGAGCGTCGGGACCCAGTACTTC. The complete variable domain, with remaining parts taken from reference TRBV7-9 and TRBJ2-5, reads DTGVSQNPRHKITKRGQNVTFRCDPISEHNRLYWYRQTLGQGPEFLTYFQNEAQLEKSRLLSDRFSAERPKGSFSTLEIQRTEQGDSAMYLCASSLTSGSVGTQYFGPGTRLLVL.

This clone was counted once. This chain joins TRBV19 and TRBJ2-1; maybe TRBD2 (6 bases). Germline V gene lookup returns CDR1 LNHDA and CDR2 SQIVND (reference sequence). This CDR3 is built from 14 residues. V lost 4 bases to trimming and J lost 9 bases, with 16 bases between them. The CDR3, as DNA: TGTGCCAGTAGTACCCGGCCGGGCGGGATTGAGCAGTTCTTC. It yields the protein CASSTRPGGIEQFF.

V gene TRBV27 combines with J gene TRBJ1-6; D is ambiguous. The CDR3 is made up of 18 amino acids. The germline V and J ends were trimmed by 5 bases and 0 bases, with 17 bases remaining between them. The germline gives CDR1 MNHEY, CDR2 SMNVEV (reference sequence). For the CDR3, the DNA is TGTGCCAGCAGTCCTAAAACTAGAGGGAGCTCCTATAATTCACCCCTCCACTTT. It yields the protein CASSPKTRGSSYNSPLHF.